A single sample is the source of the 2 T cell receptor beta chains below, sequenced in a study of blood T cell repertoires in COVID-19. Here immunoSEQ multiplex PCR was the method, and the copy in TCRdb shows in-frame clones only, minus some. The profile shows under 250,000 clones, roughly 85% of them singletons. Sequenced: peripheral blood. The receptors here all came from a woman aged 18-30 years with acute or convalescent COVID-19.

The chain employs TRBV29-1 and TRBJ2-7; TRBD1 agrees at 9 bases. Trimming cost V 0 bases and J 2 bases; bases outside gene matches: 11. Germline V gene lookup returns CDR1 SQVTM and CDR2 ANQGSEA. The CDR3 is 17 amino acids. CDR3 loop: CSVEDTGDRGVTYEQYF. CDR3 coding DNA: TGCAGCGTTGAAGATACGGGCGACAGGGGGGTAACCTACGAGCAGTACTTC.

The CDR3 bases are TGTGCCAGCAGTTTAGCTCAGGGTGAGACCCAGTACTTC. It translates to CASSLAQGETQYF. The gene calls are TRBV12-3 or TRBV12-4 and TRBJ2-5; D might be TRBD1 (5 bases). This CDR3 has 13 residues. V lost 0 bases to trimming and J lost 5 bases, with 7 bases between them.